The 16 T cell receptor beta chains given below trace back to one sample, sequenced in a study of T cells in Graves' hyperthyroidism and ophthalmopathy. Researchers amplified the TCR beta CDR3 regions from RNA transcripts. The TCR CDR3 first-round RT-PCR relied on the HTBI primer set. From the multiplex PCR reads, TCRdb called clonotypes with MiXCR, one entry per CDR3 protein. The sample holds over 200,000 distinct CDR3 sequences, roughly 15% seen once. The sample was blood. The receptors stem from a woman between 35 and 50 years old with Graves' hyperthyroidism that later progressed to Graves' ophthalmopathy.

This clonotype was seen at least ten times. Written as DNA, the CDR3 is TGTGCCAGCAGCTTCGGGAGTAATGAGCAGTTCTTC. Its protein is CASSFGSNEQFF. The gene calls are TRBV5-8 and TRBJ2-1, with D possibly being TRBD2 (6 bases). Germline V gene lookup returns CDR1 SGHTS and CDR2 YDEGEE. The length of the CDR3 is 12 residues. The V gene lost 2 bases and the J gene lost 7 bases, with 7 bases spanning the gap.

This clonotype came up many times. The chain carries TRBV5-1 and TRBJ2-7, with a possible D match to TRBD1 (5 bases). Trimming pared 0 bases from V and 4 bases from J, leaving 11 bases between. The CDR3 is 14 amino acids. Germline CDR1 and CDR2: SGHRS and YFSETQ. CDR3 region: CASSLEATAYEQYF. The CDR3 coding sequence is TGCGCCAGCAGCTTGGAGGCGACAGCTTACGAGCAGTACTTC. Full variable domain (outside the CDR3, taken from reference TRBV5-1 and TRBJ2-7): KAGVTQTPRYLIKTRGQQVTLSCSPISGHRSVSWYQQTPGQGLQFLFEYFSETQRNKGNFPGRFSGRQFSNSRSEMNVSTLELGDSALYLCASSLEATAYEQYFGPGTRLTVT.

This clonotype was observed many times. V and J are TRBV6-1 and TRBJ2-1; D gene ambiguous. The V gene lost 6 bases and the J gene lost 5 bases, with 11 bases spanning the gap. CDR3 length equals 13 residues. CDR1 MNHNS and CDR2 SASEGT come from the germline V gene. DNA for the CDR3: TGTGCCAGCAGGCCGCAGTACCACAATGAGCAGTTCTTC. It codes for CASRPQYHNEQFF.

This clonotype came up a few times. The chain is built from TRBV2 and TRBJ2-3; D gene unclear. CDR3 length: 12 amino acids. Germline assignment: CDR1 SNHLY and CDR2 FYNNEI. V lost 8 bases and J 2 bases, leaving 8 bases between the germline ends. The CDR3 spells CASDLNTDTQYF. For the CDR3, the DNA is TGTGCCAGCGACCTAAACACAGATACGCAGTATTTT.

The chain links TRBV28 to TRBJ2-1; 7 positions agree with TRBD2. The CDR3 contains 16 residues. The germline V gene has CDR1 MDHEN and CDR2 SYDVKM. After removal of 8 bases from V and 8 bases from J, the junction contained 18 bases not matched to a gene. The CDR3 sequence: CASASRGRGGYDEQFF. In DNA, the CDR3 is TGTGCCAGCGCCTCCCGAGGGAGGGGAGGGTACGATGAGCAGTTCTTC.

The table lists this clonotype with many counts. This chain joins TRBV9 and TRBJ2-2; the D gene is possibly TRBD2 (6 bases). CDR1 and CDR2 (germline): SGDLS, YYNGEE. The CDR3 contains 15 residues. Trimming took off 0 bases at V and 6 bases at J, with 12 bases between the two ends. CDR3 region: CASSVALGSAGELFF. CDR3 nucleotides: TGTGCCAGCAGCGTAGCCCTCGGGAGTGCCGGGGAGCTGTTTTTT.

The CDR3 spells CASSSNGGPGTGELFF. The CDR3 nucleotides read TGTGCCAGCAGTTCCAACGGAGGGCCGGGCACCGGGGAGCTGTTTTTT. This chain connects TRBV6-5 to TRBJ2-2, with D possibly matching TRBD2 (6 bases). This CDR3 comprises 16 residues. CDR1 is MNHEY, CDR2 SVGAGI, per germline. With 4 bases removed from V and 4 bases from J, the gap between germline ends came to 16 bases.

This clonotype showed up just a few times. V usage is TRBV19 and J usage is TRBJ2-2; D unresolved. There are 12 residues in the CDR3. Germline assignment: CDR1 LNHDA and CDR2 SQIVND (reference sequence). V lost 4 bases and J 6 bases, leaving 6 bases between the germline ends. The CDR3 coding sequence is TGTGCCAGTAGTACTGAGCCCGGGGAGCTGTTTTTT. The encoded protein is CASSTEPGELFF.

This clonotype was seen at least ten times. The chain couples TRBV2 to TRBJ2-7; 9 positions match TRBD1. Germline V gives CDR1 SNHLY, CDR2 FYNNEI. V lost 7 bases to trimming and J lost 2 bases; unmatched junction nucleotides: 9. The CDR3 runs 15 residues. Written as DNA, the CDR3 is TGTGCCAGCACCCGAGGGGGGACAGGGACCTACGAGCAGTACTTC. Translated: CASTRGGTGTYEQYF.

This clonotype was picked up many times. The gene calls are TRBV11-3 and TRBJ2-1; D gene unclear. V was pared by 5 bases and J by 4 bases, with 9 bases between. Looked up from germline, CDR1 is SGHNT and CDR2 is YENEEA. The CDR3 is 13 amino acids. In DNA form, the CDR3 reads TGTGCCAGCAGCGTGGGCCCTTACAATGAGCAGTTCTTC. Translating it yields CASSVGPYNEQFF.

This clonotype was recorded at least ten times. The chain carries TRBV18 and TRBJ2-7, with D possibly called TRBD1 or TRBD2 (5 bases each). With 2 bases removed from V and 2 bases from J, the gap between germline ends came to 13 bases. This CDR3 has 15 amino acids. Per the germline V gene, CDR1 is KGHSH and CDR2 is LQKENI. CDR3 DNA sequence: TGTGCCAGCTCACCAAAATCAGGGAGAGCCTACGAGCAGTACTTC. This sequence encodes CASSPKSGRAYEQYF.

Details on this clonotype: A read error is possible here, since a much larger clone lies one base away. The chain combines TRBV6-2 or TRBV6-3 with TRBJ2-7; D may be TRBD1 (6 bases). Germline CDR1 and CDR2: MNHEY and SVGEGT. This CDR3 region has 14 residues. The CDR3 DNA follows: TGTGCCGGCAGACTGGGACACATCTCCTACGAGCAGTACTTC. Protein: CAGRLGHISYEQYF.

This clonotype was observed a few times. The J gene is TRBJ2-1, the V gene TRBV5-6; D perhaps matches TRBD2 (5 bases). The germline V gene has CDR1 SGHDT and CDR2 YYEEEE. V shed 3 bases and J shed 3 bases, with 16 bases lying between them. The CDR3 spans 16 residues. CDR3 sequence reads: CASSSTDWLSYNEQFF. The CDR3 DNA sequence: TGTGCCAGCAGCTCCACGGACTGGCTGAGCTACAATGAGCAGTTCTTC.

Concerning this clonotype itself: A much bigger clone sits one base away, suggesting this may be a read error. The chain has TRBV11-3 and TRBJ2-7, with D perhaps TRBD1 (6 bases). CDR1 is SGHNT, CDR2 YENEEA, per germline. CDR3 size: 13 residues. Deletions cut 2 bases from V and 7 bases from J, with 12 bases between. CDR3 sequence: CASSLRGTNEQYF. CDR3 coding DNA: TGTGCCAGCAGCTTAAGGGGGACCAATGAGCAGTACTTC.

This clonotype was picked up many times. DNA of the CDR3: TGTGCCACCAGCAGGCTAGCGGGAGCGACCCAAGAGACCCAGTACTTC. This encodes CATSRLAGATQETQYF. This chain uses TRBV15 with TRBJ2-5; 10 bases map to TRBD2. CDR3 length equals 16 residues. Per the germline V gene, CDR1 is LNHNV and CDR2 is YYDKDF (reference sequence). V dropped 3 bases and J dropped 1; count of bases not matched to a gene: 5.

This clonotype was observed at least ten times. The rearrangement links TRBV10-3 to TRBJ2-7; 9 positions agree with TRBD1. V shed 6 bases, J shed 3 bases, and the junction held 6 bases outside the gene matches. The CDR3 covers 14 residues. The germline gives CDR1 ENHRY, CDR2 SYGVKD. CDR3 sequence: CAISPGQGYYEQYF. CDR3 bases: TGTGCCATCAGCCCGGGACAGGGTTACTACGAGCAGTACTTC.